Each of the 11 T cell receptor beta chains below was sequenced from the same sample in a study of OX40 agonist ivuxolimab in advanced cancers. Profiled with immunoSEQ multiplex PCR; TCRdb holds only in-frame clones, not every one. The sample contains some 86,000 clones, 80% to 95% of which appear only once. The specimen comprised CD4+ or CD8+ T cells sorted from blood, sampled in a trial of the OX40 agonist ivuxolimab. Source of these receptors: an adult with an advanced solid tumor such as melanoma, head and neck, liver or kidney cancer.

The chain combines TRBV7-3 with TRBJ2-3; 9 bases line up with TRBD2. In germline, CDR1 is SGHTA, CDR2 FQGTGA. The CDR3 extends over 16 amino acids. V lost 6 bases and J lost 4; bases outside the gene matches: 11. The CDR3, as DNA: TGTGCCAGCAGTTCGACCTCGGCGGGAGGGGCAGATACGCAGTATTTT. Encoded protein: CASSSTSAGGADTQYF.

The rearrangement joins TRBV5-6 to TRBJ2-3; 8 nucleotides line up with TRBD2. The ends lost 3 bases at V and 2 bases at J; junction bases unmatched: 5. This CDR3 contains 15 residues. Germline V gene sequence: CDR1 SGHDT, CDR2 YYEEEE. The chain's CDR3 is CASSSTSAITDTQYF. The CDR3 DNA is TGTGCCAGCAGCTCGACTAGCGCGATCACAGATACGCAGTATTTT.

This chain uses TRBV27 with TRBJ2-7; weak D call: TRBD2 (7 bases). Trimming cost V 5 bases and J 4 bases, with 18 bases left between them. CDR3 length: 15 residues. Germline loops: CDR1 MNHEY, CDR2 SMNVEV (reference sequence). The CDR3 loop is CASSPLGGGRYEQYF. In DNA, the CDR3 is TGTGCCAGCAGTCCCCTAGGGGGGGGGAGGTACGAGCAGTACTTC.

The chain carries TRBV5-1 and TRBJ2-3; 8 bases line up with TRBD1. This CDR3 has 15 residues. Germline CDR1 and CDR2: SGHRS and YFSETQ. The J segment lost 3 bases and the V segment lost 0 bases, leaving 3 bases of the junction unmatched. CDR3 DNA sequence: TGCGCCAGCAGCTTGGTTGGACAGGGAACAGATACGCAGTATTTT. It is translated as CASSLVGQGTDTQYF.

The CDR3 reads CSGGGRTDTQYF. The CDR3 DNA sequence: TGCAGCGGGGGGGGGCGCACAGATACGCAGTATTTT. The V and J genes are TRBV29-1 and TRBJ2-3; tentatively, D is TRBD2 (7 bases). CDR1 SQVTM and CDR2 ANQGSEA come from the germline V gene. With 7 bases removed from V and 1 base from J, the gap between germline ends came to 9 bases. CDR3 size: 12 residues.

A few counts support this clone. The CDR3 sequence is CASSVGTGGNQPQHF. DNA of the CDR3: TGTGCCAGCAGTGTAGGGACAGGGGGCAATCAGCCCCAGCATTTT. The rearrangement uses TRBV6-1 and TRBJ1-5; 10 nucleotides align to TRBD1. The J segment lost 2 bases and the V segment lost 4 bases, leaving 2 bases of the junction unmatched. The length of the CDR3 is 15 residues. Looked up from germline, CDR1 is MNHNS and CDR2 is SASEGT.

The chain carries TRBV2 and TRBJ2-1; 7 bases are a match to TRBD1. The CDR3 runs to 14 residues. The germline gives CDR1 SNHLY, CDR2 FYNNEI. V shed 5 bases and J 7 bases; nucleotides not matched to a gene: 8. The CDR3 nucleotides read TGTGCCAGCAGTACTTACAGGGGCGGGAATGAGCAGTTCTTC. Its translation is CASSTYRGGNEQFF.

The CDR3 spells CASSPDGLSSGNTIYF. The CDR3 bases are TGTGCCAGCAGCCCCGACGGGCTTTCCTCTGGAAACACCATATATTTT. J is TRBJ1-3 and V is TRBV7-9; no firm D call. This CDR3 has 16 residues. The V gene lost 5 bases and the J gene lost 0 bases, with 14 bases spanning the gap. Germline V gene sequence: CDR1 SEHNR, CDR2 FQNEAQ (reference sequence).

This clone was seen only a few times. The chain is built from TRBV18 and TRBJ2-7; D unresolved. The germline V gene encodes CDR1 KGHSH and CDR2 LQKENI. Trimming removed 4 bases from V and 2 bases from J, with 12 bases in between. The CDR3 runs 14 residues. CDR3 nucleotide sequence: TGTGCCAGCTCACAGGCTAGTCAGACCTACGAGCAGTACTTC. Translating gives CASSQASQTYEQYF.

This chain connects TRBV28 to TRBJ1-1, with 7 bases fitting TRBD1. Germline lookup yields CDR1 MDHEN and CDR2 SYDVKM. Unmatched junction bases numbered 5, after V lost 5 bases and J lost 2 bases. The CDR3 extends over 14 amino acids. The CDR3 DNA is TGTGCCAGCAGTCCGGGACAGAGAAACACTGAAGCTTTCTTT. Residues: CASSPGQRNTEAFF.

The CDR3 region is CASSSLWTGSEKLFF. In DNA, the CDR3 is TGTGCCAGCAGCTCCCTTTGGACAGGGAGTGAAAAACTGTTTTTT. The V gene is TRBV11-2, the J gene TRBJ1-4; TRBD1 aligns across 8 bases. V dropped 4 bases and J dropped 7; count of bases not matched to a gene: 8. This CDR3 comprises 15 residues. CDR1 is SGHAT and CDR2 is FQNNGV in the germline V gene.